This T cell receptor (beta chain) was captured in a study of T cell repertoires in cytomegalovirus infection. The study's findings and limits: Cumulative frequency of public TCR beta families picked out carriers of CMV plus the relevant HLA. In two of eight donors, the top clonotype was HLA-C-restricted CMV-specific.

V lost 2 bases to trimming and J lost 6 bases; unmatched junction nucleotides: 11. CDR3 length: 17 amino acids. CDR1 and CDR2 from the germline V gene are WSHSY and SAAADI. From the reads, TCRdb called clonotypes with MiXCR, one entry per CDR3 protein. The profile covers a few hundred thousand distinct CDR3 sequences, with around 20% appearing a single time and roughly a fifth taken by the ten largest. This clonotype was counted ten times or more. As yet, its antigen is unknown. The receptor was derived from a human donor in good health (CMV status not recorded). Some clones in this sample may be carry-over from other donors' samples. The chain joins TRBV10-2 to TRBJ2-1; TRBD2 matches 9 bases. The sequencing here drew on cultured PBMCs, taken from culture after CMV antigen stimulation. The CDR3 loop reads CASSEPSGLATLNEQFF. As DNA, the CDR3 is TGCGCCAGCAGTGAGCCGTCGGGACTAGCCACACTCAATGAGCAGTTCTTC.